This entry is about one T cell receptor (beta chain). This record comes from a study of blood T cell repertoires in COVID-19. Study-wide background: The United States, Italy and Spain supplied acute and convalescent COVID-19 samples. T cells, B-cell-depleted T cells, or PBMCs provided the cDNA or gDNA that served as material.

In the study's own analysis: Amplification of reference gene primers provided the estimated nucleated cell counts. Here immunoSEQ multiplex PCR was the method, and the copy in TCRdb shows in-frame clones only, minus some. The V and J calls and the clone size are those of that table, but D and trimming were determined from the DNA. The sample has 110,000 to 150,000 clones, under 90% seen once. This CDR3 is built from 13 residues. Looked up from germline, CDR1 is SQVTM and CDR2 is ANQGSEA. Trimming removed 4 bases from V and 6 bases from J; junction bases left unmatched: 4. This chain links TRBV29-1 with TRBJ2-5, with 11 bases identical to TRBD1. This receptor was obtained from a man aged 65 to 85 who had recovered from COVID-19. Specimen: peripheral blood. The CDR3 loop is CSVARTGGKTQYF. CDR3 bases: TGCAGCGTTGCCCGGACAGGGGGCAAGACCCAGTACTTC.